This T cell receptor beta chain was documented in a study of blood T cell repertoires in COVID-19. The wider study: PBMCs, B-cell-depleted T cells, or T cells were the source of the cDNA or gDNA that made up the material.

The length of the CDR3 is 16 residues. V was pared by 3 bases and J by 2 bases, with 10 bases of the junction left unmatched. Germline lookup yields CDR1 DFQATT and CDR2 SNEGSKA (reference sequence). Per the authors' pipeline: Scientists estimated how many nucleated cells there were by amplifying reference gene primers. Here immunoSEQ multiplex PCR was the method, and the copy in TCRdb shows in-frame clones only, minus some. V and J calls and clone size are copied from that table; D and trimming were computed from the DNA. Counted here are 250,000 to 350,000 clones, roughly 90% occurring once; the ten biggest clones make up less than 3.5%. In terms of age and location, participants ranged from roughly 18 to 90 years and lived in about two dozen US areas. Exposed participants came across a COVID-19 case within 2 weeks before study entry.

Material: PBMCs or T cells enriched from blood (not recorded which). This receptor was identified in a woman aged 50 to 60 who had been exposed to COVID-19. The rearrangement links TRBV20-1 to TRBJ1-3; 7 positions match TRBD1. The CDR3 nucleotides read TGCAGTGCTAGTCAAGGGGGCGGGAATGCTGGAAACACCATATATTTT. Translating it yields CSASQGGGNAGNTIYF.